The sequence of this TCR beta chain was determined in a study of blood T cell repertoires in COVID-19. Per the original data handling: Reference gene primer amplification yielded estimated nucleated cell counts. TCRdb's table, derived via immunoSEQ multiplex PCR, lists solely in-frame clones and lacks some. V and J calls and clone size are those listed in that table; D and trimming were worked out from the DNA. The profile shows fewer than 65,000 clones, 85% to 95% of them singletons. Sequenced: peripheral blood. This TCR derives from a man over 45 with acute or convalescent COVID-19.

The CDR3: CASSTGGLNQPQHF. DNA of the CDR3: TGTGCCAGCAGTACAGGGGGCCTCAATCAGCCCCAGCATTTT. The chain is built from TRBV6-5 and TRBJ1-5; 9 bases map to TRBD1. The CDR3 extends over 14 amino acids. Germline CDR1 MNHEY, CDR2 SVGAGI. Losses at the gene ends were 5 bases for V and 3 bases for J; bases not matched to a gene: 2.